This T cell receptor (beta chain) came from a study of blood T cell repertoires in COVID-19. Enrollment of patients from Seattle took place during active infection, with longitudinal follow-up. The V segment lost 6 bases and the J segment 4 bases; nucleotides outside the gene matches: 6. Germline lookup yields CDR1 SNHLY and CDR2 FYNNEI. This CDR3 region has 16 residues. Assay used: immunoSEQ multiplex PCR; TCRdb lists only in-frame clones, some missing. The table lists around 210,000 clones, roughly 85% of them singletons. The V gene is TRBV2, the J gene TRBJ2-2, with TRBD2 matching over 12 bases. Sequenced input: peripheral blood. The TCR was taken from a man between 50 and 59 years old with COVID-19, enrolled during active disease. The DNA for the CDR3 is TGTGCCAGCAGAACTAGCGGGGGGTCGGGCACCGGGGAGCTGTTTTTT. Encoded protein: CASRTSGGSGTGELFF. Full variable domain (remainder filled in from reference TRBV2 and TRBJ2-2): EPEVTQTPSHQVTQMGQEVILRCVPISNHLYFYWYRQILGQKVEFLVSFYNNEISEKSEIFDDQFSVERPDGSNFTLKIRSTKLEDSAMYFCASRTSGGSGTGELFFGEGSRLTVL.